Given below is one T cell receptor beta chain in context. Its antigen is undetermined. These data belong to a study of T-cell reconstitution after alpha-beta-depleted transplantation in children. Per germline, CDR1 SGHVS and CDR2 FNYEAQ. V lost 4 bases and J lost 3; bases outside the gene matches: 11. CDR3 length: 19 residues. Study outcomes and limitations: Several hundred graft clones that had expanded were reportedly the source of alpha-beta T cells about two months after transplant. After one year, T-cell counts and TCRbeta diversity mostly came from new T cells.

Preparation of the TCRbeta library used unique molecular identifiers. TCRdb analysed the PCR reads with MiXCR anew, one entry per CDR3 protein. Of some 290,000 distinct CDR3 sequences listed, around 20% are singletons. This clonotype originated in a male patient between 5 and 17 years old who had a stem cell transplant for acute lymphoblastic leukemia, so the T cells may come from the graft donor. The chain recombines TRBV7-6 with TRBJ2-1; 14 nucleotides agree with TRBD2. The source material was PBMCs, mostly from graft donor cells, sampled 180 days after TCRalphabeta/CD19-depleted stem cell transplant. The CDR3 spells CASSSGLAGAALIYNEQFF. For the CDR3, the DNA is TGTGCCAGCAGCTCGGGACTAGCGGGAGCGGCCCTGATCTACAATGAGCAGTTCTTC.